The T cell receptor beta chain described here comes from a study of glioma-infiltrating T cells. A remark on this clonotype: Its target is unknown.

Germline values: CDR1 MDHEN, CDR2 SYDVKM. The V end was cut by 5 bases, the J end by 5 bases, with 18 bases between. The CDR3 is made up of 15 amino acids. The study, taken as a whole, reports: Above-expected tissue-blood divergence occurred in all gliomas, most in low-grade ones.

The iRepertoire nested amplicon-rescue multiplex PCR amplified TCR alpha and beta CDR3s from RNA. TCRdb re-called the multiplex PCR reads with MiXCR, one entry per CDR3 protein. The sample contains around 390,000 distinct CDR3 sequences, approximately 42% of which appear only once. The sequence derives from a human donor with low-grade glioma or glioblastoma, undergoing nonglioma brain surgery, or in good health (not recorded which). The sample was glioma tissue, nonneoplastic brain tissue, or PBMCs (not recorded which). This chain links TRBV28 with TRBJ1-2; D possibly corresponds to TRBD1 (5 bases). The DNA of the CDR3 is TGTGCCAGCAGTCTCCTATGGGGGGTCGAGTATGGCTACACCTTC. Protein product: CASSLLWGVEYGYTF.